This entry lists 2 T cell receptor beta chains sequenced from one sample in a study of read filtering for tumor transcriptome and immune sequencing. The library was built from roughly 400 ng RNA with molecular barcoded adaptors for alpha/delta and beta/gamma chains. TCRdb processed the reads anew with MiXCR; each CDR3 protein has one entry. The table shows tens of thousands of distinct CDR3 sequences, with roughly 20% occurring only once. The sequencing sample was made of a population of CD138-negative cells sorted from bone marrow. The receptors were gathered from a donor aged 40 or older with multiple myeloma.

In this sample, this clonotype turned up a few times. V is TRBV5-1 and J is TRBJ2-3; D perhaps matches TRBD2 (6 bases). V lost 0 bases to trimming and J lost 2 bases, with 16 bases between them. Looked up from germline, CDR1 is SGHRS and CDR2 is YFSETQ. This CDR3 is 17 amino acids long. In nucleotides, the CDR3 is TGCGCCAGCAGCTTGGCCTTAGCGGAAATCCCCACAGATACGCAGTATTTT. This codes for CASSLALAEIPTDTQYF.

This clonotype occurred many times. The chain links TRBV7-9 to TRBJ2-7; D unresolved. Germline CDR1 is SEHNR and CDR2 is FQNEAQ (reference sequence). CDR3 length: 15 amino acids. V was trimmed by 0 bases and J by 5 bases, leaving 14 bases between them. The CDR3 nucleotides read TGTGCCAGCAGCTTAGCGTTAGGTGGTAGGGACGAGCAGTACTTC. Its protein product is CASSLALGGRDEQYF. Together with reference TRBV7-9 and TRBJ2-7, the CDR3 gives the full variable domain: DTGVSQNPRHKITKRGQNVTFRCDPISEHNRLYWYRQTLGQGPEFLTYFQNEAQLEKSRLLSDRFSAERPKGSFSTLEIQRTEQGDSAMYLCASSLALGGRDEQYFGPGTRLTVT.